This T cell receptor beta chain was obtained from a study of metastatic and nonmetastatic thyroid tumors. Looking at the study overall: From malignant and benign thyroid patients, repertoires in blood and in tumor or nodule tissue were compared. Study outcomes and limitations: Reported TCR beta diversity, measured in blood and tumor, was significantly higher for malignant thyroid tumors than for benign nodules.

The V gene end was trimmed by 6 bases and the J gene end by 5 bases; junction bases not matched to a gene: 6. CDR1 DFQATT and CDR2 SNEGSKA come from the germline V gene (reference sequence). The CDR3 loop spans 13 amino acids. This clone was counted at least ten times. Its antigen is unidentified. Thyroid surgery took place with no prior treatment in any patient. TCRdb reprocessed the PCR reads using MiXCR. The sample records 20,000 or so clones, over 9% being singletons. Input material: blood. This receptor was obtained from a female donor with papillary thyroid cancer or a benign thyroid nodule (not recorded which). Some clones in this sample may be carry-over from other donors' samples. The chain links TRBV20-1 to TRBJ2-5, with 10 bases fitting TRBD2. CDR3: CSAVLAGAETQYF. As DNA, the CDR3 is TGCAGTGCGGTGCTAGCGGGAGCTGAGACCCAGTACTTC.